The subject of this entry is one T cell receptor (beta chain). The antigen is unknown. Germline CDR1 DFQATT, CDR2 SNEGSKA (reference sequence). This CDR3 is 14 amino acids long. The source of the sample is a study of T cells expressing NK-cell markers. General study points: About six of the donors carried dominant NKG2C+ clonotypes that took up about 1.0-7.5% of their CD8+ T cells.

cDNA encoding TCR beta was synthesized via 5'RACE template switching incorporating UMIs. After re-calling the 5' RACE reads, TCRdb lists one entry per CDR3 protein, DNA absent. The sample table includes 200,000 to 300,000 distinct CDR3 sequences. The sequenced sample was blood T cells: a sorted CD56 or NKG2C T cell subset, CD4+ or CD8+ T cells, or bulk PBMC T cells (not recorded which). The rearrangement links TRBV20-1 to TRBJ2-5; as DNA is missing, the TRBD2 call by TCRdb cannot be tested. The receptor comes from a man aged 18 to 35 in good health. The chain's CDR3 is CSARASFRQETQYF.